This record covers a single T cell receptor beta chain. Its cognate antigen has yet to be identified. No per-base quality is available; no much larger clone lies one base away. This record comes from a study of T cells in localized non-small cell lung cancer (dated by TCRdb to the early 2020s). Broadly, across the study: Comparing tumors with uninvolved tumor-adjacent lungs, the study looked at the T cell repertoires of a few hundred patients with early-stage NSCLC. The cohort comprised 236 treatment-naïve NSCLC patients with resected, localized lung tumors. Of the NSCLC patients, roughly 130 were male and approximately 100 were female, and the mean age was around 70 years.

TCR beta CDR3 regions were sequenced from DNA using the immunoSEQ Assay. In the original analysis: To compute T cell density, TCR beta template counts were normalized to usable DNA, which was estimated by amplifying housekeeping genes. Richness was estimated with the preseqR package, extrapolating to 400,000 templates for PBMC samples and 120,000 templates for tissue samples. Clonality was defined by subtracting Pielou's evenness from one. Tissue-enriched TCRs were identified by differential abundance testing using productive amino-acid clonotypes, minimum total count 5 and alpha 0.1. Repertoire overlap between compartments was quantified with the Jaccard Index and Morisita Overlap Index. GLIPH grouped TCR beta CDR3s together with public tetramer-defined viral CDR3s, and a viral motif had to include at least three viral sequences and also show V-gene enrichment. In its TCRdb copy, this immuneACCESS table keeps in-frame sequences only and misses some clones. Where compared with another copy, unresolved V genes explain less than half of these, and the others have no known cause. V, J and clone size derive from that table, while D and trimming were established from the DNA sequence. Counted in this sample were more than 2,500 clones; around 25% of them appeared once. Of the sample, 7.5% to 9% is held by the ten largest clones.

Findings and caveats that apply to the study as a whole: Multi-region tumor sequencing was not performed, so intratumor heterogeneity could not be excluded. Higher blood T cell density associated with longer overall survival, while higher adjacent-lung clonality associated with shorter survival. Of the top 100 tumor clones, a median of about 53 were detected in paired uninvolved adjacent lung; around 27 were also among that lung's top 100. Uninvolved tumor-adjacent lung showed the highest T cell clonality, higher than tumor, which suggests more focused antigenic responses in the uninvolved tumor-adjacent lung. Since the design was exploratory, TCR variables were selected using unadjusted p-values with no false-discovery rate correction.

CDR3 length: 12 amino acids, cysteine to phenylalanine. Of all the DNA, just the CDR3 is kept, 36 bases in frame from base 1. CDR1 and CDR2 are drawn from the germline V gene: MGHDK, SYGVNS. V is shortened by 7 bases, J by 5 bases, and the region joining them spans 8 bases. At diagnosis, peripheral blood, uninvolved tumor-adjacent lung and tumor were collected and stored as a combination of fresh-frozen and FFPE material. The specimen was lung tumor tissue, collected before any cancer treatment. The chain is assembled from TRBV25-1 and TRBJ2-2, with no D gene named confidently. The origin of this receptor is a male donor at least 60 years old with stage III lung adenocarcinoma. For the CDR3, the sequence is CASTVGTGELFF. Read as DNA, the sequence is TGTGCCAGCACGGTAGGGACCGGGGAGCTGTTTTTT. Extended through the reference TRBV25-1 and TRBJ2-2 proteins, this CDR3 yields the full variable domain: EADIYQTPRYLVIGTGKKITLECSQTMGHDKMYWYQQDPGMELHLIHYSYGVNSTEKGDLSSESTVSRIRTEHFPLTLESARPSHTSQYLCASTVGTGELFFGEGSRLTVL.